This T cell receptor (beta chain) appears in the sequencing data of a study of response to subunit inactivated influenza vaccine. The study, taken as a whole, reports: There was a suggestion from the authors that each seasonal influenza vaccination recruits few new T cells.

CDR1 is LNHNV, CDR2 YYDKDF, per germline (reference sequence). The CDR3 has 14 residues. Deletions cut 2 bases from V and 3 bases from J, with 8 bases between. Of note for this clonotype: The antigen remains undetermined.

TCRdb independently ran MiXCR on the RT-PCR reads; one entry per CDR3 protein. The data hold around 760,000 distinct CDR3 sequences, with approximately 14% observed a single time. The chain is built from TRBV15 and TRBJ2-4, with D possibly matching TRBD2 (6 bases). Material: PBMCs from blood, obtained approximately 15 days before vaccination. This clonotype originated in a man aged 50 to 59 who received an inactivated influenza vaccine. The chain's CDR3 is CATSRPGVKNIQYF. DNA of the CDR3: TGTGCCACCAGCAGACCGGGAGTCAAAAACATTCAGTACTTC.